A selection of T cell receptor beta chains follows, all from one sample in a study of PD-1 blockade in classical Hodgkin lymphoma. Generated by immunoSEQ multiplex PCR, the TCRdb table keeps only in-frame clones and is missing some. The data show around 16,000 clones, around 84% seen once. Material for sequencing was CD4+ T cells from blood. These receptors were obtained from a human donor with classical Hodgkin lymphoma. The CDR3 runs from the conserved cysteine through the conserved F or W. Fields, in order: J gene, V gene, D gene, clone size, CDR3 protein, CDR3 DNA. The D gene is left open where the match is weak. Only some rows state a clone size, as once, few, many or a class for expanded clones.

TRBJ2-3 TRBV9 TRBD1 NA CASSARNEGAHTQYF TGTGCCAGCAGCGCACGAAACGAGGGGGCGCATACGCAGTATTTT
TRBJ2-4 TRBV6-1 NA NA CASSGLRGKNIQYF TGTGCCAGCAGTGGATTAAGGGGTAAAAACATTCAGTACTTC
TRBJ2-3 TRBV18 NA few CASSPRRGGTDTQYF TGTGCCAGCTCACCAAGGCGGGGAGGCACAGATACGCAGTATTTT
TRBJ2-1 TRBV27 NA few CASSLAVAYNEQFF TGTGCCAGCAGTTTAGCGGTAGCCTACAATGAGCAGTTCTTC
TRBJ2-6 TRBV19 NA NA CASSSRGASISGANVLTF TGTGCCAGTAGTTCCCGAGGAGCCAGCATCTCTGGGGCCAACGTCCTGACTTTC
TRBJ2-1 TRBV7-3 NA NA CASARAPSNEQFF TGTGCCAGCGCCCGGGCACCCTCCAATGAGCAGTTCTTC
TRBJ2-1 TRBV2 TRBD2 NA CASSGVGLAGVRQFF TGTGCCAGCAGTGGAGTGGGACTAGCGGGAGTTAGGCAGTTCTTC
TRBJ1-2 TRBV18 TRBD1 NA CASSLTSPRDRGRPYGYTF TGTGCCAGCTCACTAACCTCCCCAAGGGACAGGGGGCGTCCCTATGGCTACACCTTC
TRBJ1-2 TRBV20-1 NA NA CSATHYGYTF TGCAGTGCTACACACTATGGCTACACCTTC
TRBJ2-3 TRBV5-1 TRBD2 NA CASSAGLAGEVGVDTQYF TGCGCCAGCAGCGCCGGACTAGCGGGAGAGGTAGGGGTAGATACGCAGTATTTT
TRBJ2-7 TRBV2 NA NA CASSVDWFYEQYF TGTGCCAGCAGTGTGGACTGGTTCTACGAGCAGTACTTC
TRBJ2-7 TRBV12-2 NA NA CASRARTGLEQYF TGTGCAAGTCGCGCGAGGACAGGTCTTGAGCAGTACTTC
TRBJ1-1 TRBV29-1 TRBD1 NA CSVAAGTGHTEAFF TGCAGCGTTGCTGCCGGGACAGGGCACACTGAAGCTTTCTTT
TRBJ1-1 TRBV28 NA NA CASKKPGENTEAFF TGTGCCAGCAAAAAGCCGGGGGAGAACACTGAAGCTTTCTTT
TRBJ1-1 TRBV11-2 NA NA CASIPGEEGFF TGTGCCAGCATCCCCGGGGAGGAGGGATTCTTT
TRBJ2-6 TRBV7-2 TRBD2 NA CASSLVFSGSGSGANVLTF TGTGCCAGCAGCTTAGTTTTTAGCGGGAGCGGCTCTGGGGCCAACGTCCTGACTTTC
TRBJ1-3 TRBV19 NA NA CASSTGSGNTIYF TGTGCCAGTAGTACCGGGTCTGGAAACACCATATATTTT
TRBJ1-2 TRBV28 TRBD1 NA CASRLDPGQGTGYTF TGTGCCAGCAGACTAGACCCGGGACAGGGGACGGGCTACACCTTC